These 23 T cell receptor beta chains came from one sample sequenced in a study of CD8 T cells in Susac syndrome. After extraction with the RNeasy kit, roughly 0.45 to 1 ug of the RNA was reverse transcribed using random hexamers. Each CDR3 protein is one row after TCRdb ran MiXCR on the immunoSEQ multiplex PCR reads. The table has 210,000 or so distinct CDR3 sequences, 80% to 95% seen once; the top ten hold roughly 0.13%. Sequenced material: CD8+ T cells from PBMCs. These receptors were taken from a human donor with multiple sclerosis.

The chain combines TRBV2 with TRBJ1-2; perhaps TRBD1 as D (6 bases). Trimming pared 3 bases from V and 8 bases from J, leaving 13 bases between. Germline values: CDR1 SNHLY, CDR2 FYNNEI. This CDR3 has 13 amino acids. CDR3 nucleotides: TGTGCCAGCAGTGACTGGGGGGCAGGGGGCTACACCTTC. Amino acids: CASSDWGAGGYTF.

The CDR3 is CASSLELASTDTQYF. CDR3 in DNA: TGCGCCAGCAGCTTGGAGCTAGCGAGCACAGATACGCAGTATTTT. The chain couples TRBV5-1 to TRBJ2-3; D perhaps matches TRBD2 (6 bases). The CDR3 length is 15 residues. Trimming stripped 0 bases from V and 0 bases from J, with 8 bases between. Germline loops: CDR1 SGHRS, CDR2 YFSETQ.

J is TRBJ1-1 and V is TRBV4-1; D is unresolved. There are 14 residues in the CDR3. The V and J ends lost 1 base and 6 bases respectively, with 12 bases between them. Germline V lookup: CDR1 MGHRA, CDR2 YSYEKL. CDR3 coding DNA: TGCGCCAGCAGCCAAGGCTTCTTGGTGGCTGAAGCTTTCTTT. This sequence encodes CASSQGFLVAEAFF.

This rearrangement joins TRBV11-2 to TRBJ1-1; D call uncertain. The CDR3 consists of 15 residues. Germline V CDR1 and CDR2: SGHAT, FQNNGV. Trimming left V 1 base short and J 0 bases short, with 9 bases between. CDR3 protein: CASSLAPKLNTEAFF. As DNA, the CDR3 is TGTGCCAGCAGCTTAGCTCCCAAGCTGAACACTGAAGCTTTCTTT.

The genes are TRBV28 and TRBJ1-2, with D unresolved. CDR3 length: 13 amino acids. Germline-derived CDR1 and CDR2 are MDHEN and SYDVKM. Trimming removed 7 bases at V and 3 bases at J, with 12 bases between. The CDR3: CASTPQRDYGYTF. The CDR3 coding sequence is TGTGCCAGCACCCCCCAACGGGACTATGGCTACACCTTC.

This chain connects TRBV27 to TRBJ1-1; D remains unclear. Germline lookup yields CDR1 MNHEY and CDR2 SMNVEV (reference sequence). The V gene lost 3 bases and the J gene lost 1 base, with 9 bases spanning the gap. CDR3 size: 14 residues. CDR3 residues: CASSFGVANTEAFF. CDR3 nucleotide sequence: TGTGCCAGCAGTTTTGGGGTGGCGAACACTGAAGCTTTCTTT.

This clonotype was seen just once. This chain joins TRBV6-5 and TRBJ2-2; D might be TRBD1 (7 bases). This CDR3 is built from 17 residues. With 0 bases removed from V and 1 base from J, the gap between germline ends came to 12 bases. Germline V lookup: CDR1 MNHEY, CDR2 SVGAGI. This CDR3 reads CASSYSRQGGNTGELFF. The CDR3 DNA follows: TGTGCCAGCAGTTACTCCCGACAGGGAGGGAACACCGGGGAGCTGTTTTTT.

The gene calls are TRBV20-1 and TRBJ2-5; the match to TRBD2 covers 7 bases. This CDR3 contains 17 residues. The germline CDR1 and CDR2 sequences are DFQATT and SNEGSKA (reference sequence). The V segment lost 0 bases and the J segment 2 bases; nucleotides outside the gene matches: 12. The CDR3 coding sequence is TGCAGTGCTAGAGATCTTAACGGCGGGGGACTGCAAGAGACCCAGTACTTC. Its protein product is CSARDLNGGGLQETQYF.

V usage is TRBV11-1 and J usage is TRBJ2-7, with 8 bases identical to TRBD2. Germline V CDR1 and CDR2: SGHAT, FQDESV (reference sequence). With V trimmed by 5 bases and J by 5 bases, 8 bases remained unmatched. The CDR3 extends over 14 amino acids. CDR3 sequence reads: CASSGSGNRHEQYF. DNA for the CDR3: TGTGCCAGCAGCGGTAGCGGGAACCGACACGAGCAGTACTTC. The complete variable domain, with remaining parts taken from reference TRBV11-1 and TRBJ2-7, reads EAEVAQSPRYKITEKSQAVAFWCDPISGHATLYWYRQILGQGPELLVQFQDESVVDDSQLPKDRFSAERLKGVDSTLKIQPAELGDSAMYLCASSGSGNRHEQYFGPGTRLTVT.

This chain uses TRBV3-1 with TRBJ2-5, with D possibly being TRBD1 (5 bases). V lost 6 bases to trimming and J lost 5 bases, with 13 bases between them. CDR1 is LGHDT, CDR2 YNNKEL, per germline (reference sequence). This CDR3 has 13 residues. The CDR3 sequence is CASRVRGSETQYF. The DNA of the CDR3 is TGTGCCAGCAGAGTTAGGGGATCTGAGACCCAGTACTTC.

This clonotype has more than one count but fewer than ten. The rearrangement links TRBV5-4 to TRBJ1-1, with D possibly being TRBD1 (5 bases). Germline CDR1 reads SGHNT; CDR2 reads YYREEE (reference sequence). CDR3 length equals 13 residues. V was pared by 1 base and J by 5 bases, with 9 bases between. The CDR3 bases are TGTGCCAGCAGCTTGTGGGGGGGGACTGAAGCTTTCTTT. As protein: CASSLWGGTEAFF.

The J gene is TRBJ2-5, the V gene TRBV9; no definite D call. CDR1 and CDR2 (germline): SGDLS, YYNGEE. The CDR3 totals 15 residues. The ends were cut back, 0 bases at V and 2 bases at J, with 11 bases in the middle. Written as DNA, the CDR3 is TGTGCCAGCAGCGTAGGAGGATCGGCTCAAGAGACCCAGTACTTC. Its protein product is CASSVGGSAQETQYF. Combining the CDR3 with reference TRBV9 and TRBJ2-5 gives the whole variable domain DSGVTQTPKHLITATGQRVTLRCSPRSGDLSVYWYQQSLDQGLQFLIQYYNGEERAKGNILERFSAQQFPDLHSELNLSSLELGDSALYFCASSVGGSAQETQYFGPGTRLLVL.

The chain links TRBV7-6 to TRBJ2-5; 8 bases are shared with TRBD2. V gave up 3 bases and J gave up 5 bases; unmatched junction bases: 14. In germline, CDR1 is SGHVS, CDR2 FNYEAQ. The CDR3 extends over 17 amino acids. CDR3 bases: TGTGCCAGCAGCTTCTATCGAGCGGGAGTCAACGAGGAGACCCAGTACTTC. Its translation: CASSFYRAGVNEETQYF.

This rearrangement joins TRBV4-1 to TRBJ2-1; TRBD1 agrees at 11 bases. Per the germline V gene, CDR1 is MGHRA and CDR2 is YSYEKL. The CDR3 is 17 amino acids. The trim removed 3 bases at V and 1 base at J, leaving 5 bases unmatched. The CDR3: CASSHAGTGGSYNEQFF. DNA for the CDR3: TGCGCCAGCAGCCACGCCGGGACAGGGGGTTCCTACAATGAGCAGTTCTTC.

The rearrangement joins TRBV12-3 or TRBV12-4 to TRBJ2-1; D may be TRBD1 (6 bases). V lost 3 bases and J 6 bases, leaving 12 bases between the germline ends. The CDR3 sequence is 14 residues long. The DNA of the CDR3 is TGTGCCAGCAGTTTGTCAGGGGCTCGCAATGAGCAGTTCTTC. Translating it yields CASSLSGARNEQFF.

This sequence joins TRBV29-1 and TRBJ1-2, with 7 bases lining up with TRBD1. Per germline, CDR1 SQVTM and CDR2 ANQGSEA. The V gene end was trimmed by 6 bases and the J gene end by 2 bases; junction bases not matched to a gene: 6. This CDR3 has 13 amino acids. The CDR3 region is CSVEQQGNYGYTF. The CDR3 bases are TGCAGCGTAGAACAACAGGGGAACTATGGCTACACCTTC.

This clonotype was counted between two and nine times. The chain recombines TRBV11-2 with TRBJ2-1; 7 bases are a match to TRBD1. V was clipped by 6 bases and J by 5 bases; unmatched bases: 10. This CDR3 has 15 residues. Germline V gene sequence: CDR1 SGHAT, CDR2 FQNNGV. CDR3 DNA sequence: TGTGCCAGCAGTTTCGGAAGACAGGGCCACAATGAGCAGTTCTTC. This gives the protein CASSFGRQGHNEQFF. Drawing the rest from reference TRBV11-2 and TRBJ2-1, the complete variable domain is EAGVAQSPRYKIIEKRQSVAFWCNPISGHATLYWYQQILGQGPKLLIQFQNNGVVDDSQLPKDRFSAERLKGVDSTLKIQPAKLEDSAVYLCASSFGRQGHNEQFFGPGTRLTVL.

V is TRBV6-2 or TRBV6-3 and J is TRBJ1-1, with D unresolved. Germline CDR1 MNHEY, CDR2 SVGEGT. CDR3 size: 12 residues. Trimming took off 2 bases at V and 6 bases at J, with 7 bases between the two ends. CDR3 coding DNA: TGTGCCAGCAGTTACCCCAACCCTGAAGCTTTCTTT. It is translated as CASSYPNPEAFF.

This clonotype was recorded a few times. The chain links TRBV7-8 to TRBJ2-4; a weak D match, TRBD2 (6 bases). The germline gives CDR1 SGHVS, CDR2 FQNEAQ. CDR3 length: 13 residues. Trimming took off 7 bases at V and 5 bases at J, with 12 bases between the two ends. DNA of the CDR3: TGTGCCAGCAAGAAGCGGGCGGAAAACATTCAGTACTTC. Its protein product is CASKKRAENIQYF. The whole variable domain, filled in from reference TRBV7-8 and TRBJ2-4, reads GAGVSQSPRYKVAKRGQDVALRCDPISGHVSLFWYQQALGQGPEFLTYFQNEAQLDKSGLPSDRFFAERPEGSVSTLKIQRTQQEDSAVYLCASKKRAENIQYFGAGTRLSVL.

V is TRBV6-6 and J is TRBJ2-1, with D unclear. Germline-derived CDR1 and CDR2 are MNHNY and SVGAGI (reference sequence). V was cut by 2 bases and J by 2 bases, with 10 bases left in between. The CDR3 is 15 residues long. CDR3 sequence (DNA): TGTGCCAGCAGTTACCAGGAGTTCACCTACAATGAGCAGTTCTTC. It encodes CASSYQEFTYNEQFF.

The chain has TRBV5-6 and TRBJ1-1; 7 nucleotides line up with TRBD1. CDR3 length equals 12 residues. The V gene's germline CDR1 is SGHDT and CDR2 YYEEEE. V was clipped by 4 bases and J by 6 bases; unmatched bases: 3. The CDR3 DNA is TGTGCCAGCAGCCCAGGGGGGGCTGAAGCTTTCTTT. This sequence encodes CASSPGGAEAFF.

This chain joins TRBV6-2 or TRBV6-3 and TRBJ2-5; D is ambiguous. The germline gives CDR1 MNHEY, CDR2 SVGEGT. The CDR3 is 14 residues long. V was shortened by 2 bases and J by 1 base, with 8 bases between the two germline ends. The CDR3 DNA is TGTGCCAGCAGTTACCCCGGACGCCAAGAGACCCAGTACTTC. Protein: CASSYPGRQETQYF.

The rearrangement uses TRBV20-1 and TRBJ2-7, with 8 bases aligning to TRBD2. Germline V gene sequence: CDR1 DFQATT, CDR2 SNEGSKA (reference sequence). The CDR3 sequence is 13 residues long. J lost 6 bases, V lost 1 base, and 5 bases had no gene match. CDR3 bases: TGCAGTGCTAGAGTAGCGGGGAGGTCCGAGCAGTACTTC. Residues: CSARVAGRSEQYF.